One and the same sample provided the 20 T cell receptor beta chains below, sequenced in a study of monozygotic twins with inflammatory bowel disease. Following a re-call of the 5' RACE reads, TCRdb has one entry per CDR3 protein and lacks DNA. This sample's table has fewer than 200,000 distinct CDR3 sequences. The sample comprised blood. These TCRs come from a human donor with ulcerative colitis or Crohn's disease, or a healthy co-twin of an affected twin (not recorded which).

The V and J genes are TRBV20-1 and TRBJ2-1; TCRdb gives TRBD2 as the D gene, but with no DNA this cannot be confirmed. Looked up from germline, CDR1 is DFQATT and CDR2 is SNEGSKA (reference sequence). The CDR3 is 17 amino acids. The CDR3 loop is CSAREGLGVFTYNEQFF.

This chain joins TRBV7-7 and TRBJ2-6. In germline, CDR1 is SSHAT, CDR2 FNYEAQ (reference sequence). CDR3 size: 13 residues. The chain's CDR3 is CASSKTGANVLTF.

The chain is built from TRBV7-9 and TRBJ2-2; no DNA is available, so the TRBD2 call from TCRdb remains unchecked. In germline, CDR1 is SEHNR, CDR2 FQNEAQ (reference sequence). The CDR3 spans 17 residues. The CDR3 loop is CASRYSGGRSNTGELFF.

V usage is TRBV24-1 and J usage is TRBJ2-1; TCRdb picks TRBD1, but there is no DNA to check that call. Germline V gene sequence: CDR1 KGHDR, CDR2 SFDVKD. This CDR3 is built from 13 residues. CDR3 sequence reads: CATGTLSYNEQFF.

The genes are TRBV5-4 and TRBJ2-5; TCRdb's D call, TRBD1, is unchecked because there is no DNA. This CDR3 spans 14 amino acids. Germline CDR1 SGHNT, CDR2 YYREEE (reference sequence). CDR3 residues: CASSLLPGPETQYF. Full variable domain (missing parts from reference TRBV5-4 and TRBJ2-5): ETGVTQSPTHLIKTRGQQVTLRCSSQSGHNTVSWYQQALGQGPQFIFQYYREEENGRGNFPPRFSGLQFPNYSSELNVNALELDDSALYLCASSLLPGPETQYFGPGTRLLVL.

V gene TRBV4-2 combines with J gene TRBJ2-4; TCRdb's D call, TRBD1, is unchecked because there is no DNA. The CDR3 has 17 residues. CDR1 and CDR2 (germline): LGHNA, YNFKEQ. This chain's CDR3 is CASSHGGTGGAKNIQYF.

V is TRBV11-2 and J is TRBJ2-1; TCRdb's D gene call, TRBD1, goes unchecked for lack of DNA. The CDR3 extends over 13 amino acids. Germline V gene sequence: CDR1 SGHAT, CDR2 FQNNGV. CDR3 residues: CASSQTGGNEQFF.

The chain combines TRBV7-2 with TRBJ2-7; the TRBD2 assignment by TCRdb is unverifiable without DNA. This CDR3 is built from 16 residues. CDR1 and CDR2 (germline): SGHTA, FQGNSA. Here the CDR3 reads CASSFRREGQSYEQYF.

V and J are TRBV7-9 and TRBJ1-5. The CDR3 runs to 14 residues. Per the germline V gene, CDR1 is SEHNR and CDR2 is FQNEAQ (reference sequence). CDR3 protein: CASSFGRSNQPQHF.

The chain recombines TRBV13 with TRBJ2-7; TCRdb indicates TRBD1, and absent DNA this call remains unverified. The germline CDR1 and CDR2 sequences are PRHDT and FYEKMQ (reference sequence). The CDR3 runs to 14 residues. The CDR3 loop is CASSLAGPSYEQYF.

The chain links TRBV10-1 to TRBJ2-5; TCRdb's assignment of TRBD2 cannot be checked, as there is no DNA. Germline V gives CDR1 WNHNN, CDR2 SYGVQD (reference sequence). This CDR3 spans 16 amino acids. The CDR3 loop reads CASSRGLAGAEETQYF.

V gene TRBV7-2 combines with J gene TRBJ2-1. The CDR3 spans 12 residues. Germline values: CDR1 SGHTA, CDR2 FQGNSA. The CDR3 sequence: CASSSEYNEQFF. Combining the CDR3 with reference TRBV7-2 and TRBJ2-1 gives the whole variable domain GAGVSQSPSNKVTEKGKDVELRCDPISGHTALYWYRQSLGQGLEFLIYFQGNSAPDKSGLPSDRFSAERTGGSVSTLTIQRTQQEDSAVYLCASSSEYNEQFFGPGTRLTVL.

The V call is TRBV28, the J call TRBJ1-5; TCRdb gives TRBD1 as the D gene, but with no DNA this cannot be confirmed. This CDR3 spans 15 amino acids. The germline V gene has CDR1 MDHEN and CDR2 SYDVKM. CDR3 loop: CASRSLTVQGQPQHF.

The rearrangement joins TRBV5-4 to TRBJ2-7. Per germline, CDR1 SGHNT and CDR2 YYREEE (reference sequence). The CDR3 totals 14 residues. This CDR3 reads CASSSWTQTYEQYF.

This chain joins TRBV5-1 and TRBJ2-1; checking the TCRdb D call of TRBD2 is not possible without DNA. Germline values: CDR1 SGHRS, CDR2 YFSETQ. The length of the CDR3 is 15 residues. The CDR3 is CASSRKTRISDEQFF.

The rearrangement uses TRBV9 and TRBJ2-3; TCRdb's D call of TRBD1 is untestable without DNA. CDR3 length: 16 residues. The germline V gene encodes CDR1 SGDLS and CDR2 YYNGEE. The CDR3 protein is CASSVGGALSTDTQYF.

This chain joins TRBV20-1 and TRBJ2-5; the D call from TCRdb, TRBD2, cannot be confirmed without DNA. CDR1 is DFQATT and CDR2 is SNEGSKA in the germline V gene (reference sequence). The CDR3 is 14 residues long. The CDR3 sequence: CSARTSGMRETQYF.

The V and J genes are TRBV5-1 and TRBJ2-1; the D call from TCRdb, TRBD2, cannot be confirmed without DNA. Germline V gene data show CDR1 as SGHRS and CDR2 as YFSETQ. This CDR3 spans 16 amino acids. This chain's CDR3 is CASSLALAGGYNEQFF.

V is TRBV6-1 and J is TRBJ2-1; lacking DNA, the TRBD2 call made by TCRdb goes unchecked. The length of the CDR3 is 17 residues. The germline V gene encodes CDR1 MNHNS and CDR2 SASEGT. CDR3 residues: CASSIGTSGSKWGEQFF.

The chain couples TRBV29-1 to TRBJ2-3; TCRdb names TRBD2, which stays unverified in the absence of DNA. Germline assignment: CDR1 SQVTM and CDR2 ANQGSEA. This CDR3 spans 14 amino acids. The CDR3 is CSVGVSGKSDTQYF.